These 14 T cell receptor beta chains were all obtained from the same sample, sequenced in a study of cytomegalovirus exposure and HLA in healthy donors. The PCR used 60 Vbeta and 13 Jbeta primers. Data came from immunoSEQ multiplex PCR; TCRdb stores just in-frame clones and leaves some out. The table shows approximately 100,000 clones, with just under 70% occurring only once. Sequencing was done on a sample of PBMCs. These receptors originate from a woman aged 70-85 years in good health and CMV-seropositive.

V gene TRBV9 combines with J gene TRBJ2-2, with 7 bases identical to TRBD2. V shed 4 bases and J 4 bases; nucleotides not matched to a gene: 7. CDR1 SGDLS and CDR2 YYNGEE come from the germline V gene. The CDR3 has 15 residues. In DNA, the CDR3 is TGTGCCAGCAGCAAAGCGGGGTCGCTCACCGGGGAGCTGTTTTTT. Translated: CASSKAGSLTGELFF.

V and J are TRBV2 and TRBJ1-2; 9 bases map to TRBD1. Germline V gives CDR1 SNHLY, CDR2 FYNNEI. The CDR3 consists of 14 residues. Unmatched junction bases numbered 9, after V lost 10 bases and J lost 3 bases. Here the CDR3 reads CATRTGAPYYGYTF. CDR3 in DNA: TGTGCCACCCGGACAGGGGCCCCCTACTATGGCTACACCTTC.

This clone was seen more than once but under ten times. The chain joins TRBV4-2 to TRBJ1-2, with D hard to call. Germline lookup yields CDR1 LGHNA and CDR2 YNFKEQ. CDR3 length: 16 amino acids. Trimming cost V 0 bases and J 4 bases, with 15 bases left between them. The CDR3 DNA follows: TGTGCCAGCAGCCAAGATCTAGCGTCGACCAGCTATGGCTACACCTTC. Encoded protein: CASSQDLASTSYGYTF.

The V and J genes are TRBV7-6 and TRBJ2-1; 13 positions agree with TRBD2. Looked up from germline, CDR1 is SGHVS and CDR2 is FNYEAQ. The CDR3 runs 17 residues. V lost 2 bases, J lost 1 base, and 2 bases stayed unmatched. The CDR3 DNA sequence: TGTGCCAGCAGCTTAACTAGCGGGGGGGCATCCTACAATGAGCAGTTCTTC. Translated: CASSLTSGGASYNEQFF. Supplemented by reference TRBV7-6 and TRBJ2-1, the full variable domain reads GAGVSQSPRYKVTKRGQDVALRCDPISGHVSLYWYRQALGQGPEFLTYFNYEAQQDKSGLPNDRFSAERPEGSISTLTIQRTEQRDSAMYRCASSLTSGGASYNEQFFGPGTRLTVL.

The chain links TRBV7-6 to TRBJ2-2; tentatively, D is TRBD1 (5 bases). The CDR3 is 15 amino acids. V was clipped by 2 bases and J by 4 bases, with 11 bases between them. Germline lookup yields CDR1 SGHVS and CDR2 FNYEAQ. CDR3 region: CASSLITGATGELFF. The CDR3, as DNA: TGTGCCAGCAGCTTAATTACAGGCGCCACCGGGGAGCTGTTTTTT.

V and J are TRBV6-6 and TRBJ1-1; TRBD1 matches at 8 bases. The V gene end was trimmed by 7 bases and the J gene end by 4 bases; junction bases not matched to a gene: 5. Germline V gene sequence: CDR1 MNHNY, CDR2 SVGAGI (reference sequence). There are 13 residues in the CDR3. CDR3 sequence: CASIQGVITEAFF. CDR3 nucleotide sequence: TGTGCCAGCATACAGGGGGTAATCACTGAAGCTTTCTTT.

V is TRBV6-5 and J is TRBJ2-3, with 9 bases identical to TRBD2. V was pared by 8 bases and J by 3 bases, with 9 bases of the junction left unmatched. Germline lookup yields CDR1 MNHEY and CDR2 SVGAGI. The CDR3 sequence is 15 residues long. CDR3 sequence reads: CASHSVAGATDTQYF. The DNA of the CDR3 is TGTGCCAGCCACTCGGTAGCGGGGGCAACAGATACGCAGTATTTT.

This chain connects TRBV4-1 to TRBJ1-4; TRBD1 agrees at 7 bases. After removal of 7 bases from V and 1 base from J, the junction contained 3 bases not matched to a gene. CDR1 and CDR2 (germline): MGHRA, YSYEKL. The CDR3 has 14 residues. CDR3 protein: CASTDRETNEKLFF. For the CDR3, the DNA is TGCGCCAGCACCGACAGGGAAACTAATGAAAAACTGTTTTTT.

The rearrangement uses TRBV29-1 and TRBJ1-2; D possibly corresponds to TRBD1 (6 bases). The germline V and J ends were trimmed by 6 bases and 5 bases, with 25 bases remaining between them. CDR3 length equals 16 residues. Germline V gives CDR1 SQVTM, CDR2 ANQGSEA. For the CDR3, the DNA is TGCAGCGTCCCGCAGGGGCTCACAGGGTCCGGGTATGGCTACACCTTC. This sequence encodes CSVPQGLTGSGYGYTF.

This clone has a single count. V gene TRBV6-5 combines with J gene TRBJ1-1; 8 nucleotides align to TRBD1. Germline V gene sequence: CDR1 MNHEY, CDR2 SVGAGI. CDR3 length: 15 residues. With 6 bases clipped from V and 0 bases from J, the junction kept 6 bases outside the gene matches. The CDR3 DNA sequence: TGTGCCAGCAGACGTGGGACAGGCATGAACACTGAAGCTTTCTTT. Amino acid sequence: CASRRGTGMNTEAFF.

The V and J genes are TRBV9 and TRBJ1-6; D might be TRBD1 (5 bases). The CDR3 is 15 amino acids. CDR1 is SGDLS, CDR2 YYNGEE, per germline. Trimming removed 2 bases from V and 6 bases from J, with 12 bases in between. Here the CDR3 reads CASSVGGLLNSPLHF. In DNA form, the CDR3 reads TGTGCCAGCAGCGTGGGGGGACTTCTTAATTCACCCCTCCACTTT.

This chain uses TRBV7-6 with TRBJ2-6, with a tentative D call TRBD2 (5 bases). This CDR3 region has 15 residues. Germline-derived CDR1 and CDR2 are SGHVS and FNYEAQ. Trimming removed 5 bases at V and 2 bases at J, with 10 bases between. The CDR3 sequence is CASSPQRAGANVLTF. The CDR3 nucleotides are TGTGCCAGCAGCCCCCAGAGGGCTGGGGCCAACGTCCTGACTTTC.

The chain uses TRBV11-2 and TRBJ2-7; 7 bases are shared with TRBD1. The V gene end was trimmed by 0 bases and the J gene end by 4 bases; junction bases not matched to a gene: 3. The CDR3 spans 14 residues. Germline V gene data show CDR1 as SGHAT and CDR2 as FQNNGV. The DNA of the CDR3 is TGTGCCAGCAGCTTAGAACAGGGGAAATACGAGCAGTACTTC. This translates into CASSLEQGKYEQYF.

CDR3 sequence reads: CASSQSEVSPLHF. DNA for the CDR3: TGTGCCAGCAGCCAATCAGAAGTTTCACCCCTCCACTTT. The genes are TRBV5-5 and TRBJ1-6; unclear D gene. Germline values: CDR1 SGHKS, CDR2 YYEKEE (reference sequence). V dropped 4 bases and J dropped 9 bases, with 11 bases sitting between them. This CDR3 is built from 13 residues.